What follows are 16 T cell receptor beta chains derived from one specimen sequenced in a study of technical replicates of blood from a handful of donors. The protocol was immunoSEQ multiplex PCR, while the TCRdb copy is restricted to in-frame clones and leaves out a portion. The data show about 85,000 clones, with roughly 94% seen just once and 0.35% to 0.4% held by the top ten. The sequenced sample consisted of T cells isolated from PBMCs. The receptors shown here come from a human donor in good health.

V and J are TRBV10-3 and TRBJ1-2; TRBD1 matches at 11 bases. Trimming removed 3 bases from V and 6 bases from J; junction bases left unmatched: 3. CDR3 length: 14 amino acids. Germline lookup yields CDR1 ENHRY and CDR2 SYGVKD. The CDR3 loop is CAISEGGQGDGYTF. For the CDR3, the DNA is TGTGCCATCAGTGAAGGGGGACAGGGGGATGGCTACACCTTC.

This rearrangement joins TRBV6-5 to TRBJ2-2; 8 bases agree with TRBD1. With V trimmed by 5 bases and J by 5 bases, 4 bases remained unmatched. CDR1 and CDR2 (germline): MNHEY, SVGAGI. The CDR3 has 14 amino acids. The CDR3 loop reads CASSGQGGTGELFF. The DNA for the CDR3 is TGTGCCAGCAGTGGACAGGGAGGAACCGGGGAGCTGTTTTTT.

The J gene is TRBJ2-7, the V gene TRBV11-3, with 12 bases aligning to TRBD2. This CDR3 comprises 15 residues. J was trimmed by 5 bases and V by 1 base; bases with no gene match: 3. CDR1 and CDR2 (germline): SGHNT, YENEEA. CDR3: CASSLGLAGVHEQYF. DNA of the CDR3: TGTGCCAGCAGCTTAGGACTAGCGGGAGTCCACGAGCAGTACTTC.

The chain has TRBV9 and TRBJ1-5, with 10 bases lining up with TRBD1. The junction had 3 bases not matched to a gene; V was cut back by 0 bases and J by 9 bases. Germline-derived CDR1 and CDR2 are SGDLS and YYNGEE. The CDR3 is made up of 14 amino acids. The CDR3 bases are TGTGCCAGCAGCGTAGTGGGACAGGGGCCGCCCCAGCATTTT. It yields the protein CASSVVGQGPPQHF.

This clone has a handful of counts. The V call is TRBV7-2, the J call TRBJ1-5; D is unclear. The V gene's germline CDR1 is SGHTA and CDR2 FQGNSA. This CDR3 has 13 amino acids. Trimming left V 5 bases short and J 3 bases short, with 8 bases between. The CDR3 loop reads CASSTDLNQPQHF. The CDR3 region has the DNA TGTGCCAGCAGCACAGACCTCAATCAGCCCCAGCATTTT. The full variable domain, rest sourced from reference TRBV7-2 and TRBJ1-5, is GAGVSQSPSNKVTEKGKDVELRCDPISGHTALYWYRQSLGQGLEFLIYFQGNSAPDKSGLPSDRFSAERTGGSVSTLTIQRTQQEDSAVYLCASSTDLNQPQHFGDGTRLSIL.

The chain links TRBV28 to TRBJ1-2, with 7 positions matching TRBD1. Germline V gene data show CDR1 as MDHEN and CDR2 as SYDVKM. There are 14 residues in the CDR3. With V trimmed by 6 bases and J by 0 bases, 4 bases remained unmatched. CDR3 residues: CASRPGTANYGYTF. Here the CDR3 DNA reads TGTGCCAGCAGACCCGGGACAGCTAACTATGGCTACACCTTC.

The chain uses TRBV4-2 and TRBJ2-1; D call uncertain. Deletions cut 0 bases from V and 5 bases from J, with 14 bases between. This CDR3 is 16 amino acids long. From germline, CDR1 is LGHNA and CDR2 YNFKEQ. The CDR3 DNA follows: TGTGCCAGCAGCCAAGACAAGCGAACCGTTAACAATGAGCAGTTCTTC. Amino acids: CASSQDKRTVNNEQFF.

The chain couples TRBV11-3 to TRBJ1-1; D remains ambiguous. Between the trimmed V and J ends, which lost 1 base and 1 base, there was a span of 7 bases. Germline CDR1 is SGHNT and CDR2 is YENEEA. This CDR3 contains 14 residues. For the CDR3, the DNA is TGTGCCAGCAGCTTAGCCGGGAGGAACACTGAAGCTTTCTTT. Its translation is CASSLAGRNTEAFF. Looking up the rest from reference TRBV11-3 and TRBJ1-1 gives the full variable domain: EAGVVQSPRYKIIEKKQPVAFWCNPISGHNTLYWYLQNLGQGPELLIRYENEEAVDDSQLPKDRFSAERLKGVDSTLKIQPAELGDSAVYLCASSLAGRNTEAFFGQGTRLTVV.

The J gene is TRBJ1-3, the V gene TRBV2; 7 bases map to TRBD1. V was pared by 1 base and J by 3 bases, with 9 bases of the junction left unmatched. Germline CDR1 and CDR2: SNHLY and FYNNEI. This CDR3 has 17 residues. CDR3 bases: TGTGCCAGCAGTGAAGAAACAGGGGAGGAGTATGGAAACACCATATATTTT. This codes for CASSEETGEEYGNTIYF.

This chain links TRBV6-5 with TRBJ2-5, with a possible D match to TRBD2 (6 bases). V lost 4 bases, J lost 2 bases, and 17 bases lay in between. The germline CDR1 and CDR2 sequences are MNHEY and SVGAGI. The CDR3 is 16 residues long. The CDR3 coding sequence is TGTGCCAGCAGTTCCCCGTCAGGGCGGGAACAAGAGACCCAGTACTTC. This translates into CASSSPSGREQETQYF.

The V call is TRBV6-6, the J call TRBJ2-5; tentative D call: TRBD2 (6 bases). V lost 7 bases to trimming and J lost 1 base, with 7 bases between them. The CDR3 runs 12 residues. Germline V gene sequence: CDR1 MNHNY, CDR2 SVGAGI (reference sequence). This CDR3 is CASMGGQETQYF. The CDR3 coding sequence is TGTGCCAGCATGGGGGGCCAAGAGACCCAGTACTTC.

The V and J genes are TRBV27 and TRBJ1-1, with TRBD1 matching 9 bases. This CDR3 is 18 amino acids long. V shed 4 bases and J 4 bases; nucleotides not matched to a gene: 16. Looked up from germline, CDR1 is MNHEY and CDR2 is SMNVEV (reference sequence). The CDR3 region has the DNA TGTGCCAGCAGTTCTCAAGCCGGGACAGGGAAATTTGGCACTGAAGCTTTCTTT. It specifies CASSSQAGTGKFGTEAFF.

This chain joins TRBV19 and TRBJ1-1; TRBD1 matches at 8 bases. This CDR3 is built from 12 residues. Trimming removed 8 bases from V and 6 bases from J; junction bases left unmatched: 5. CDR1 and CDR2 from the germline V gene are LNHDA and SQIVND (reference sequence). This chain's CDR3 is CASAGGAAEAFF. For the CDR3, the DNA is TGTGCCAGTGCAGGGGGCGCCGCTGAAGCTTTCTTT.

The chain uses TRBV6-5 and TRBJ2-5; D is possibly TRBD2 (5 bases). The CDR3 is made up of 16 amino acids. Germline loops: CDR1 MNHEY, CDR2 SVGAGI. Deletions cut 2 bases from V and 7 bases from J, with 20 bases between. CDR3 bases: TGTGCCAGCAGTTACCGGCCCGTTACCTCAAGCGGGACCCAGTACTTC. It translates to CASSYRPVTSSGTQYF.

V and J are TRBV15 and TRBJ2-5, with a possible D match to TRBD2 (6 bases). V gave up 0 bases and J gave up 2 bases, with 10 bases separating them. The V gene's germline CDR1 is LNHNV and CDR2 YYDKDF (reference sequence). CDR3 size: 15 residues. The CDR3 DNA is TGTGCCACCAGCAGAGATCTCGGGGGTCAAGAGACCCAGTACTTC. Translation: CATSRDLGGQETQYF.

The chain joins TRBV11-2 to TRBJ2-5; D not resolved. The V end was cut by 3 bases, the J end by 2 bases, with 19 bases between. The CDR3 runs to 17 residues. The germline V gene encodes CDR1 SGHAT and CDR2 FQNNGV. CDR3 sequence reads: CASSLPHFTVVQETQYF. In DNA, the CDR3 is TGTGCCAGCAGCTTGCCCCATTTTACGGTCGTACAAGAGACCCAGTACTTC.